The 22 T cell receptor beta chains reported below all come from one sample, sequenced in a study of blood T cells in healthy people across ages. Next came a second PCR, run for about 6 to 11 cycles, which used a sample-barcoded 5' primer along with a J-beta primer mix. TCRdb reanalysed the 5' RACE reads using MiXCR and keeps one entry per CDR3 protein. The profile covers roughly 1.4 million distinct CDR3 sequences, with roughly 64% appearing a single time and 6.7% taken by the ten largest. Sequencing was done on a sample of blood. Source of these receptors: a man aged 18-30 years in good health.

J is TRBJ1-2 and V is TRBV4-1, with D possibly matching TRBD1 (5 bases). CDR3 length equals 14 residues. The germline gives CDR1 MGHRA, CDR2 YSYEKL. V was trimmed by 0 bases and J by 4 bases, leaving 9 bases between them. CDR3 in DNA: TGCGCCAGCAGCCAAGATAAGGGACCCTATGGCTACACCTTC. Translating gives CASSQDKGPYGYTF.

This chain links TRBV6-5 with TRBJ1-2; D is perhaps TRBD1 (5 bases). Trimming removed 0 bases from V and 6 bases from J, with 14 bases in between. The CDR3 has 15 residues. Germline V lookup: CDR1 MNHEY, CDR2 SVGAGI. CDR3 sequence: CASSYSRWQGDGYTF. In DNA, the CDR3 is TGTGCCAGCAGTTACTCGAGGTGGCAGGGAGATGGCTACACCTTC.

The table lists this clonotype with a few counts. The chain has TRBV20-1 and TRBJ2-3; 7 bases align to TRBD1. Germline V gene data show CDR1 as DFQATT and CDR2 as SNEGSKA (reference sequence). The CDR3 contains 14 residues. J lost 6 bases, V lost 5 bases, and 11 bases had no gene match. CDR3 DNA sequence: TGCAGTGCTGAAGCGACAGGGCTCCCGGATACGCAGTATTTT. Translation gives CSAEATGLPDTQYF.

This sequence joins TRBV20-1 and TRBJ2-3; 8 nucleotides match TRBD2. The CDR3 spans 14 residues. With 6 bases clipped from V and 2 bases from J, the junction kept 7 bases outside the gene matches. Germline V gene lookup returns CDR1 DFQATT and CDR2 SNEGSKA (reference sequence). The CDR3 spells CSAGGSGTTDTQYF. CDR3 bases: TGCAGTGCCGGCGGTAGCGGGACCACAGATACGCAGTATTTT.

The chain carries TRBV29-1 and TRBJ1-2; TRBD1 matches 12 bases. CDR1 and CDR2 (germline): SQVTM, ANQGSEA. With V trimmed by 6 bases and J by 8 bases, 10 bases remained unmatched. There are 14 residues in the CDR3. CDR3 DNA: TGCAGCGTCGACCCGGGACAGGGGGCCGAGGGCTACACCTTC. Translated, it gives CSVDPGQGAEGYTF.

This clonotype has only a few counts. The V and J genes are TRBV6-6 and TRBJ2-7; 7 bases match TRBD1. This CDR3 has 13 amino acids. In germline, CDR1 is MNHNY, CDR2 SVGAGI (reference sequence). This chain's CDR3 is CAASPTGPYEQYF. CDR3 bases: TGTGCAGCATCCCCGACAGGGCCCTACGAGCAGTACTTC.

This clonotype was seen more than once but under ten times. This chain joins TRBV29-1 and TRBJ2-3, with 7 positions matching TRBD2. Unmatched junction bases numbered 12, after V lost 1 base and J lost 5 bases. The V gene's germline CDR1 is SQVTM and CDR2 ANQGSEA. This CDR3 contains 16 residues. The CDR3, as DNA: TGCAGCGTTGAAGGGCGGGAGCGGGTCCTTAGAGATACGCAGTATTTT. It yields the protein CSVEGRERVLRDTQYF.

V and J are TRBV12-3 or TRBV12-4 and TRBJ1-4, with unresolved D. The CDR3 totals 14 residues. Trimming took off 6 bases at V and 4 bases at J, with 12 bases between the two ends. The DNA of the CDR3 is TGTGCCAGCAGCTACGGACTGGATAATGAAAAACTGTTTTTT. Translation gives CASSYGLDNEKLFF.

The V call is TRBV12-3 or TRBV12-4, the J call TRBJ2-1; unclear D gene. The CDR3 loop spans 13 amino acids. Trimming removed 7 bases at V and 5 bases at J, with 12 bases between. The CDR3 is CASTPHDDNEQFF. For the CDR3, the DNA is TGTGCCAGCACCCCGCATGACGACAATGAGCAGTTCTTC.

Worth noting for this clonotype: Just one base apart from a much larger clone, this may be a read error. The CDR3 protein is CASSLISSYTYEQFF. The CDR3 coding sequence is TGTGCCAGCAGCTTAATAAGCAGCTATACCTACGAGCAGTTCTTC. The genes are TRBV7-2 and TRBJ2-1; D is unresolved. This CDR3 has 15 residues. V was clipped by 2 bases and J by 10 bases, with 18 bases between them. CDR1 is SGHTA and CDR2 is FQGNSA in the germline V gene.

The chain combines TRBV5-5 with TRBJ1-5, with D tentatively TRBD1 (6 bases). V was trimmed by 4 bases and J by 0 bases, leaving 20 bases between them. There are 18 residues in the CDR3. The germline CDR1 and CDR2 sequences are SGHKS and YYEKEE (reference sequence). DNA for the CDR3: TGTGCCAGCAGCATGGACAGCGGTTTGTCTTATAGCAATCAGCCCCAGCATTTT. Translation: CASSMDSGLSYSNQPQHF.

Regarding this clonotype: One end of the junction is discordant with germline, which a read error may explain. This sequence joins TRBV7-9 and TRBJ1-6; D is perhaps TRBD1 (5 bases). The length of the CDR3 is 16 residues. Germline values: CDR1 SEHNR, CDR2 FQNEAQ (reference sequence). The CDR3, as DNA: TGTGCCAACAGCTTATTGCCCCTTGGGGGGATTGTACCCCTCCACTTT. Its translation is CANSLLPLGGIVPLHF.

V usage is TRBV3-1 and J usage is TRBJ1-1; the D gene is possibly TRBD1 (5 bases). The germline CDR1 and CDR2 sequences are LGHDT and YNNKEL (reference sequence). This CDR3 is 13 amino acids long. V lost 3 bases and J lost 8, with 13 bases in between. CDR3 DNA sequence: TGTGCCAGCAGCCAGGGACTCTCTTGGGAAGCTTTCTTT. Its protein product is CASSQGLSWEAFF.

The gene calls are TRBV13 and TRBJ2-1; 11 bases are shared with TRBD2. The germline V gene has CDR1 PRHDT and CDR2 FYEKMQ (reference sequence). V was clipped by 6 bases and J by 3 bases; unmatched bases: 10. The CDR3 sequence is 17 residues long. Here the CDR3 DNA reads TGTGCCAGCAGTCAGATGACTAGCGGGGCCCTCTACAATGAGCAGTTCTTC. It encodes CASSQMTSGALYNEQFF.

This clonotype was found many times. The rearrangement joins TRBV24-1 to TRBJ2-7; the D is unclear. This CDR3 has 11 residues. The V end lost 12 bases, the J end lost 1 base, and 9 bases lay between the germline ends. CDR1 is KGHDR and CDR2 is SFDVKD in the germline V gene. CDR3 in DNA: TGTGCCCCGGATTGTTCCTACGAGCAGTACTTC. Its protein product is CAPDCSYEQYF.

The chain is built from TRBV20-1 and TRBJ2-1, with D possibly being TRBD2 (6 bases). The V gene's germline CDR1 is DFQATT and CDR2 SNEGSKA (reference sequence). Trimming took 0 bases from V and 1 from J, leaving 13 bases between them. The CDR3 extends over 16 amino acids. The CDR3 DNA sequence: TGCAGTGCTAGAGATCTGGAGGGAAGGTCCTACAATGAGCAGTTCTTC. It encodes CSARDLEGRSYNEQFF.

This rearrangement joins TRBV7-2 to TRBJ1-2; D is undetermined. The CDR3 extends over 13 amino acids. V lost 1 base and J lost 8, with 11 bases in between. CDR1 is SGHTA and CDR2 is FQGNSA in the germline V gene. CDR3 in DNA: TGTGCCAGCAGCTTAGAGGTCAGACGGGGCTACACCTTC. Its translation is CASSLEVRRGYTF.

The chain has TRBV12-5 and TRBJ1-5, with D hard to call. Germline V lookup: CDR1 LGHNT, CDR2 FRNRAP. V was pared by 7 bases and J by 6 bases, with 22 bases between. This CDR3 contains 16 residues. The CDR3 region has the DNA TGTGCTAGTGCCCCCGTACCGGGCTACTTCCCTCAGCCCCAGCATTTT. Its protein is CASAPVPGYFPQPQHF. The full variable domain, rest sourced from reference TRBV12-5 and TRBJ1-5, is DARVTQTPRHKVTEMGQEVTMRCQPILGHNTVFWYRQTMMQGLELLAYFRNRAPLDDSGMPKDRFSAEMPDATLATLKIQPSEPRDSAVYFCASAPVPGYFPQPQHFGDGTRLSIL.

This clonotype was observed a single time. V is TRBV24-1 and J is TRBJ2-7; D is perhaps TRBD1 (6 bases). The J call may not be correct, given that the DNA end is closer to TRBJ2-4. Germline CDR1 KGHDR, CDR2 SFDVKD. The CDR3 length is 16 residues. The CDR3 loop is CATSDPDRGPRGIQYF. The DNA for the CDR3 is TGTGCCACCAGTGACCCGGACAGAGGGCCTAGGGGCATTCAGTACTTC.

The table lists this clonotype with a few counts. This chain connects TRBV20-1 to TRBJ2-7, with D maybe TRBD1 (5 bases). The V end was cut by 3 bases, the J end by 4 bases, with 16 bases between. From germline, CDR1 is DFQATT and CDR2 SNEGSKA (reference sequence). CDR3 length: 14 amino acids. The CDR3 region is CSASPLTGEYEQYF. The CDR3 nucleotides read TGCAGTGCTAGCCCTCTTACAGGCGAATACGAGCAGTACTTC.

This clonotype has a single count. V and J are TRBV7-8 and TRBJ2-7; D not resolved. Germline CDR1 reads SGHVS; CDR2 reads FQNEAQ. This CDR3 has 13 amino acids. Trimming removed 2 bases from V and 4 bases from J, with 9 bases in between. The CDR3 coding sequence is TGTGCCAGCAGCTTAACACGGCTTTACGAGCAGTACTTC. It specifies CASSLTRLYEQYF.

V gene TRBV4-3 combines with J gene TRBJ1-5, with unresolved D. V was shortened by 0 bases and J by 6 bases, with 12 bases between the two germline ends. CDR3 size: 15 residues. Germline CDR1 is LGHNA and CDR2 is YSLEER. CDR3 protein: CASSQEKSQSQPQHF. In DNA form, the CDR3 reads TGCGCCAGCAGCCAAGAGAAGTCGCAGTCTCAGCCCCAGCATTTT.